Listed below are T cell receptor beta chains from one sample, sequenced in a study of OX40 agonist ivuxolimab in advanced cancers. Only in-frame clones appear in the TCRdb table, and some are missing; sequencing was by immunoSEQ multiplex PCR. This table has approximately 34,000 clones, roughly 87% appearing once. Sequenced here: CD4+ or CD8+ T cells sorted from blood, sampled in a trial of the OX40 agonist ivuxolimab. The receptor source for this set is an adult with an advanced solid tumor such as melanoma, head and neck, liver or kidney cancer. The CDR3 runs from the conserved cysteine through the conserved F or W. The D gene is left open where the match is weak. Size is stated for part of the rows, as once, few or many counts, or as a class when the clone is expanded.

CASSMGLFDGPGELFF | TGTGCCAGTAGTATGGGGCTTTTTGATGGACCCGGGGAGCTGTTTTTT | TRBV19 | - | TRBJ2-2 | -
CASSSPWRGAGYGYTF | TGTGCCAGCAGCTCCCCGTGGCGGGGGGCGGGCTATGGCTACACCTTC | TRBV7-2 | - | TRBJ1-2 | once
CASSFNWGEGETQYF | TGTGCCAGCAGCTTCAACTGGGGGGAAGGGGAGACCCAGTACTTC | TRBV5-8 | - | TRBJ2-5 | -
CASSKSLGGRNTEAFF | TGTGCCAGCAGCAAGTCCCTGGGGGGTCGCAACACTGAAGCTTTCTTT | TRBV21-1 | - | TRBJ1-1 | -
CASSLGQREQYF | TGTGCCAGCAGCTTAGGTCAGCGCGAGCAGTACTTC | TRBV13 | - | TRBJ2-7 | few
CATRDGRSYEQYF | TGTGCCACCCGGGACGGACGGTCCTACGAGCAGTACTTC | TRBV27 | - | TRBJ2-7 | -
CAWRATNYGYTF | TGTGCCTGGAGGGCAACTAACTATGGCTACACCTTC | TRBV30 | - | TRBJ1-2 | -
CSVRVMNTGELFF | TGCAGCGTCCGGGTCATGAACACCGGGGAGCTGTTTTTT | TRBV29-1 | - | TRBJ2-2 | -
CASSAGLADTQYF | TGTGCCAGCAGCGCAGGGCTGGCAGATACGCAGTATTTT | TRBV11-3 | - | TRBJ2-3 | -
CASSRVKAIHEQTQYF | TGTGCCAGCAGCCGCGTCAAGGCCATCCACGAACAGACCCAGTACTTC | TRBV11-2 | - | TRBJ2-5 | once
CASSFGPMEGYTF | TGTGCCAGCAGCTTCGGACCCATGGAAGGCTACACCTTC | TRBV7-9 | - | TRBJ1-2 | -